The subject of this entry is one T cell receptor (beta chain). Methods used by the authors: The authors estimated nucleated cell counts from reference gene primer amplification. Assay: immunoSEQ multiplex PCR; the TCRdb copy retains only in-frame clones and omits some. D and trimming were read from the DNA, whereas the V and J calls and clone size are those reported in that table. Altogether 40,000 to 55,000 clones are present, about four fifths being singletons, with the ten largest covering 5.2%. The data are from a study of blood T cell repertoires in COVID-19. About the study: COVID-19 samples collected from the United States, Italy and Spain covered acute and convalescent phases. Nucleic acid was either cDNA or gDNA, and it came from T cells, B-cell-depleted T cells, or PBMCs.

In germline, CDR1 is SGHRS, CDR2 YFSETQ. The CDR3 is made up of 14 amino acids. The trim removed 3 bases at V and 8 bases at J, leaving 6 bases unmatched. The gene calls are TRBV5-1 and TRBJ2-1; 9 bases are a match to TRBD2. The receptor was isolated from a human donor in a cohort sampled during active COVID-19. Sequencing input: peripheral blood. The DNA of the CDR3 is TGCGCCAGCAGCTCCGGACTAGCGTTCCATGAGCAGTTCTTC. Its protein is CASSSGLAFHEQFF.